This T cell receptor (beta chain) was identified in a study of blood T cell repertoires in COVID-19. CDR1 and CDR2 (germline): SGHRS, YFSETQ. Trimming cost V 4 bases and J 6 bases; bases outside gene matches: 10. The length of the CDR3 is 15 residues. In the study's own analysis: Amplification from reference gene primers served as the basis for estimated nucleated cell counts. The repertoire was sequenced with immunoSEQ multiplex PCR; TCRdb's copy has only in-frame clones and lacks some. V, J and clone size were drawn from that table, and D and trimming were deduced from the DNA. The sample contains 20,000 or so clones, 65% to 90% of which appear only once.

The V and J genes are TRBV5-1 and TRBJ1-5; 7 bases line up with TRBD1. The receptor was isolated from a man older than 75 with acute or convalescent COVID-19. Sequencing was carried out using peripheral blood. CDR3 protein: CASSRTGERGQPQHF. CDR3 DNA sequence: TGCGCCAGCAGCAGAACAGGGGAACGGGGTCAGCCCCAGCATTTT.